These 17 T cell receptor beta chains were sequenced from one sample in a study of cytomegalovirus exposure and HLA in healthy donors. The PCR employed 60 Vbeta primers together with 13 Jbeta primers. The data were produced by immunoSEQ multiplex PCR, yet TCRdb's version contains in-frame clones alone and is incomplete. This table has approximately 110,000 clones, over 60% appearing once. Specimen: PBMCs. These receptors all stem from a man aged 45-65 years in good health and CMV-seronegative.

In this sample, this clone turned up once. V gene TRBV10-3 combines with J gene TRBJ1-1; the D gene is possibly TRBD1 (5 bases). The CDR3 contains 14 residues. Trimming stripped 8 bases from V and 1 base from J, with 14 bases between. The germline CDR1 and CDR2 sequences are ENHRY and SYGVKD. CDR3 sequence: CAIGQGLGNTEAFF. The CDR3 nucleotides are TGTGCCATCGGTCAGGGATTAGGGAACACTGAAGCTTTCTTT.

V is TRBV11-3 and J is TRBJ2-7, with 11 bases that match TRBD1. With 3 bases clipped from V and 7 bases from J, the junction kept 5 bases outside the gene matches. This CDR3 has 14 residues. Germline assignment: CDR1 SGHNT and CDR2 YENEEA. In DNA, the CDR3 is TGTGCCAGCAGCTTCGGGACAGGGGGAGGAGAGCAGTACTTC. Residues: CASSFGTGGGEQYF.

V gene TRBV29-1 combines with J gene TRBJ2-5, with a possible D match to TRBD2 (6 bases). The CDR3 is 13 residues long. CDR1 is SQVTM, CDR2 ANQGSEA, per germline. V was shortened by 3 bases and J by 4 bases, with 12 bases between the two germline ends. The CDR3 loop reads CSVEHRRVETQYF. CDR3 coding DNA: TGCAGCGTTGAGCACAGGAGGGTAGAGACCCAGTACTTC. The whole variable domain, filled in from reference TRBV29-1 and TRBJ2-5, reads SAVISQKPSRDICQRGTSLTIQCQVDSQVTMMFWYRQQPGQSLTLIATANQGSEATYESGFVIDKFPISRPNLTFSTLTVSNMSPEDSSIYLCSVEHRRVETQYFGPGTRLLVL.

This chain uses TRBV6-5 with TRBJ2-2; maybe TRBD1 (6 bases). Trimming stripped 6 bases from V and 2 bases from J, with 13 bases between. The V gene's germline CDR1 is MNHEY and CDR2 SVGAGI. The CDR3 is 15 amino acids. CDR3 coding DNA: TGTGCCAGCAGAACCGGGACAAAAAACACCGGGGAGCTGTTTTTT. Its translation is CASRTGTKNTGELFF.

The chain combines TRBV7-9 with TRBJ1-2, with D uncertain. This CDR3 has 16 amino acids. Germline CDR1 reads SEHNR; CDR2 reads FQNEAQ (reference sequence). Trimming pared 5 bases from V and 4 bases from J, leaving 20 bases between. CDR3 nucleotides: TGTGCCAGCAGCCTTAGGTCGGGGTCGGAGATCTATGGCTACACCTTC. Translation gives CASSLRSGSEIYGYTF.

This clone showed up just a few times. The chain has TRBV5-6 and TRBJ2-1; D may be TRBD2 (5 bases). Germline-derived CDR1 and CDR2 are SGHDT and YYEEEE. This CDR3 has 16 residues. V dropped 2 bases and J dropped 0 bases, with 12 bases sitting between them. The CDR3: CASSFGLPSSYNEQFF. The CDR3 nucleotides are TGTGCCAGCAGCTTCGGACTTCCGAGCTCCTACAATGAGCAGTTCTTC.

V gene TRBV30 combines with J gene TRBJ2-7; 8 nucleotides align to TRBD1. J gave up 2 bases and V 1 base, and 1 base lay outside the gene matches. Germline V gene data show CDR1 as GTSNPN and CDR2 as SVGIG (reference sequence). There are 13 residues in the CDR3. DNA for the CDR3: TGTGCCTGGAGTGGGACAGGGACCTACGAGCAGTACTTC. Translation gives CAWSGTGTYEQYF.

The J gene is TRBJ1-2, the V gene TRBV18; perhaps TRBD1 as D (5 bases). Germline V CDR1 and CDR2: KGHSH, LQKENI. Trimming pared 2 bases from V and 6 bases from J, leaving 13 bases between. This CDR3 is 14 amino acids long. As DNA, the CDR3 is TGTGCCAGCTCACCATCCGGGGGGTTGAATGGCTACACCTTC. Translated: CASSPSGGLNGYTF.

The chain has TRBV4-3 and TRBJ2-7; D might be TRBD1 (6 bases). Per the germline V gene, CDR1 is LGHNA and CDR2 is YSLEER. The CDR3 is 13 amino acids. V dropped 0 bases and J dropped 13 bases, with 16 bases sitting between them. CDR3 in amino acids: CASSQDRNSDSYF. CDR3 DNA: TGCGCCAGCAGCCAAGATCGAAACTCGGACAGCTACTTC.

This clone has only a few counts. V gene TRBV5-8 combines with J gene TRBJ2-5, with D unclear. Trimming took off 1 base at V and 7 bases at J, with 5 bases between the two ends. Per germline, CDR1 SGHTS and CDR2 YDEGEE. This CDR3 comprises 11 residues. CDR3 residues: CASSLSGTQYF. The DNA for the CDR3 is TGTGCCAGCAGCTTGTCCGGGACCCAGTACTTC. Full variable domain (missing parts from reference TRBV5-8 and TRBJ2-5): EAGVTQSPTHLIKTRGQQATLRCSPISGHTSVYWYQQALGLGLQFLLWYDEGEERNRGNFPPRFSGRQFPNYSSELNVNALELEDSALYLCASSLSGTQYFGPGTRLLVL.

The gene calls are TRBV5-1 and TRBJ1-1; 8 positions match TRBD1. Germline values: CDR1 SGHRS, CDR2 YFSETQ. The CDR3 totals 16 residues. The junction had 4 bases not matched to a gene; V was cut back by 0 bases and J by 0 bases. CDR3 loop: CASSLAGTGLNTEAFF. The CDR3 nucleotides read TGCGCCAGCAGCTTGGCCGGGACAGGACTGAACACTGAAGCTTTCTTT.

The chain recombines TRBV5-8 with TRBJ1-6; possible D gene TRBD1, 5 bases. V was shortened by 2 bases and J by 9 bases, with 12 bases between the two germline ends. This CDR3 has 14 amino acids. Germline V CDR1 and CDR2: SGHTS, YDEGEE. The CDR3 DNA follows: TGTGCCAGCAGCTTCAAACCCAGGGTTTCACCCCTCCACTTT. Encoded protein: CASSFKPRVSPLHF.

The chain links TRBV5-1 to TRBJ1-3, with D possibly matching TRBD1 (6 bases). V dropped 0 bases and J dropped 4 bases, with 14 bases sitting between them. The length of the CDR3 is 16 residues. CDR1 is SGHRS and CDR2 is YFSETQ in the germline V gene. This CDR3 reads CASSLEPTGRGNTIYF. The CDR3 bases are TGCGCCAGCAGCTTGGAGCCAACAGGGCGCGGAAACACCATATATTTT.

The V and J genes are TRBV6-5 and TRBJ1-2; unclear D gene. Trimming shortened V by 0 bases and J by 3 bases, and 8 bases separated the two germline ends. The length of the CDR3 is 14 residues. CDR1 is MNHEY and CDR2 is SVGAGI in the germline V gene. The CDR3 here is CASSYSGLDYGYTF. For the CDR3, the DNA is TGTGCCAGCAGTTACTCAGGCCTAGACTATGGCTACACCTTC.

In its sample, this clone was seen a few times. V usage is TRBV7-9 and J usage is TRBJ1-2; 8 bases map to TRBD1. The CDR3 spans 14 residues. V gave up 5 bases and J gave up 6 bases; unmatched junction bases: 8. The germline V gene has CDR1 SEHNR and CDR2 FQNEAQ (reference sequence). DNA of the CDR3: TGTGCCAGCAGCGCCGTTGGACAGGGCAATGGCTACACCTTC. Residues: CASSAVGQGNGYTF.

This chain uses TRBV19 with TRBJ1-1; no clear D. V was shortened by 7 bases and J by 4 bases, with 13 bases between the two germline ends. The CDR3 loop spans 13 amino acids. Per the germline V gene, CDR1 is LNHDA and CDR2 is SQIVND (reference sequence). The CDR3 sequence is CASIISGGTEAFF. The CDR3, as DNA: TGTGCCAGTATAATCTCGGGTGGCACTGAAGCTTTCTTT.

The CDR3 is CASRPGTVAEAFF. The DNA of the CDR3 is TGTGCCAGCAGGCCCGGGACAGTCGCTGAAGCTTTCTTT. The chain joins TRBV25-1 to TRBJ1-1; 7 nucleotides align to TRBD1. Losses at the gene ends were 6 bases for V and 6 bases for J; bases not matched to a gene: 7. The CDR3 is made up of 13 amino acids. The germline CDR1 and CDR2 sequences are MGHDK and SYGVNS.